This TCR beta chain was captured in a study of response to subunit inactivated influenza vaccine. TCRdb itself ran the RT-PCR reads through MiXCR, one entry per CDR3 protein. The repertoire holds approximately 300,000 distinct CDR3 sequences, around 20% seen once, with around 10% in the top ten. The specimen was PBMCs from blood, collected around 22 months after vaccination. This receptor was taken from a man aged 50 to 69 who received an inactivated influenza vaccine.

CDR3 protein: CASSSRQGAISPLHF. DNA of the CDR3: TGTGCCAGCAGCTCGCGACAGGGGGCAATTTCACCCCTCCACTTT. The chain recombines TRBV7-9 with TRBJ1-6; the match to TRBD1 covers 10 bases. V lost 4 bases and J lost 9; bases outside the gene matches: 6. The CDR3 consists of 15 residues. In germline, CDR1 is SEHNR, CDR2 FQNEAQ (reference sequence).